A single T cell receptor (beta chain) is shown here with its context. The antigen is unknown. The data belong to a study of identical twins. Findings and limits, study-wide: Clonotypes of the beta chain that were abundant in cord blood carried fewer insertions (memory repertoires showed none).

Template switching, a step in the protocol, added a universal primer site, and cDNA carried unique molecular identifiers. TCRdb ran MiXCR on the 5' RACE reads and lists one entry per CDR3 protein. Of about 220,000 distinct CDR3 sequences in the sample, over 5% were seen once. This CDR3 contains 12 residues. The V gene lost 3 bases and the J gene lost 10 bases, with 12 bases spanning the gap. In addition, the sample was reused for a study of T cells expressing NK-cell markers. That source reports: It was sorted CD3+CD56-NKG2C+, CD3+CD56+NKG2C- and CD3+CD56+NKG2C+ T cells that provided the TCR beta repertoires. A few donors' CD3+CD56-NKG2C+ cells were dominated by the same clonotypes.

The origin of this receptor is a young woman in good health. Sequencing was done on a sample of CD8+ T cells sorted from blood. The chain couples TRBV12-3 or TRBV12-4 to TRBJ1-1, with D maybe TRBD1 (5 bases). The CDR3: CASSFSRDRAFF. CDR3 coding DNA: TGTGCCAGCAGTTTCAGTAGGGACCGAGCTTTCTTT.